Given below is one T cell receptor (beta chain) in context. Its antigen is unknown. A minimum of 6 micrograms of total RNA was extracted per sample. This specimen comes from a study of blood T cells in healthy people across ages. Whole-study findings and limits: More naive CD4+ cells and higher diversity were found in long-lived than in aged donors.

Using a J-beta primer mix together with a sample-barcoded 5' primer, a second PCR was run for roughly 6 to 11 cycles. MiXCR was run by TCRdb on the 5' RACE reads, yielding one entry per CDR3 protein. The table has under 1,100,000 distinct CDR3 sequences, about 25% seen once. The CDR3 is made up of 12 amino acids. V lost 3 bases to trimming and J lost 12 bases; unmatched junction nucleotides: 5. Germline CDR1 reads MDHEN; CDR2 reads SYDVKM. These data were also reused for a study on T cells of mothers and their children. From that paper: Related mother and child pairs showed slightly greater overlap (not significant) than unrelated pairs did.

This receptor was identified in a girl aged 2-10 years in good health. The sequenced sample consisted of blood. This chain joins TRBV28 and TRBJ2-1; TRBD1 matches 7 bases. The CDR3 spells CASSFNRQGQFF. The CDR3 DNA reads as TGTGCCAGCAGTTTTAATCGACAGGGGCAGTTCTTC.